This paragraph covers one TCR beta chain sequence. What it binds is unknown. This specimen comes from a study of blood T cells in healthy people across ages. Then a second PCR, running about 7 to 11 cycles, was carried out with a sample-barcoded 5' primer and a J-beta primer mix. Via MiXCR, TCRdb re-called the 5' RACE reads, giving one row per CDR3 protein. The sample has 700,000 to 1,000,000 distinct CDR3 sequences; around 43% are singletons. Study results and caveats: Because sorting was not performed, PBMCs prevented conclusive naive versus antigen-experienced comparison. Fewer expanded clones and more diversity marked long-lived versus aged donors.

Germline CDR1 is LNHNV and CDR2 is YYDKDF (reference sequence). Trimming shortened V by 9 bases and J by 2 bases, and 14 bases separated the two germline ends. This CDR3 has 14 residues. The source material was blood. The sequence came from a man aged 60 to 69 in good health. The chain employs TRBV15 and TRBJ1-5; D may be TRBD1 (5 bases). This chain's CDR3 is CATRRDLGNQPQHF. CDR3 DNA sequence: TGTGCCACTCGAAGGGACTTGGGCAATCAGCCCCAGCATTTT.